Listed here are 26 T cell receptor beta chains from one sample, sequenced in a study of shared clonotypes between healthy human individuals. The table came from immunoSEQ multiplex PCR; TCRdb's copy has only in-frame clones and leaves some out. The data show about 1 million clones, with 65% to 75% seen just once and around 1.5% held by the top ten. The specimen was memory CD4+ T cells sorted from blood. Subset indicated: CD45RA-negative fraction. These receptors were taken from a man in his late teens or twenties in good health.

The chain has TRBV2 and TRBJ1-1, with 7 bases fitting TRBD1. Germline CDR1 is SNHLY and CDR2 is FYNNEI. The CDR3 has 15 amino acids. Trimming removed 6 bases from V and 5 bases from J; junction bases left unmatched: 12. The CDR3 sequence is CASSATGTGRTEAFF. The DNA of the CDR3 is TGTGCCAGCAGCGCGACAGGGACTGGGAGAACTGAAGCTTTCTTT.

As to this clone: The same CDR3 also results from other DNA sequences found in this sample. V and J are TRBV6-1 and TRBJ1-2; D remains ambiguous. CDR3 length: 14 residues. Germline lookup yields CDR1 MNHNS and CDR2 SASEGT. V gave up 1 base and J gave up 1 base, with 7 bases separating them. CDR3 DNA sequence: TGTGCCAGCAGTGAAGGAGGGAGTAACTATGGCTACACCTTC. This translates into CASSEGGSNYGYTF.

This chain joins TRBV28 and TRBJ2-1; D may be TRBD2 (6 bases). CDR3 length: 17 amino acids. Germline assignment: CDR1 MDHEN and CDR2 SYDVKM. The V gene lost 5 bases and the J gene lost 4 bases, with 21 bases spanning the gap. This chain's CDR3 is CASSPVPISGPYNEQFF. In DNA form, the CDR3 reads TGTGCCAGCAGTCCCGTGCCGATTAGCGGCCCTTACAATGAGCAGTTCTTC.

This clone has just one count. The chain employs TRBV6-4 and TRBJ2-7; D unresolved. V lost 6 bases to trimming and J lost 0 bases, with 12 bases between them. The CDR3 is 14 residues long. Germline loops: CDR1 MRHNA, CDR2 SNTAGT. CDR3 bases: TGTGCCAGCAGCGAGGACGGAAGCTCCTACGAGCAGTACTTC. Amino acids: CASSEDGSSYEQYF.

The chain combines TRBV5-1 with TRBJ2-7; TRBD1 is a possible D gene (6 bases). V was trimmed by 5 bases and J by 0 bases, leaving 12 bases between them. This CDR3 has 14 amino acids. Germline CDR1 SGHRS, CDR2 YFSETQ. The CDR3 sequence is CASRPDSASYEQYF. CDR3 bases: TGCGCCAGCAGACCGGACAGTGCCTCCTACGAGCAGTACTTC. Together with reference TRBV5-1 and TRBJ2-7, the CDR3 gives the full variable domain: KAGVTQTPRYLIKTRGQQVTLSCSPISGHRSVSWYQQTPGQGLQFLFEYFSETQRNKGNFPGRFSGRQFSNSRSEMNVSTLELGDSALYLCASRPDSASYEQYFGPGTRLTVT.

This clone has more than one count but fewer than ten. The chain has TRBV4-3 and TRBJ2-7; 7 bases align to TRBD1. There are 13 residues in the CDR3. Germline-derived CDR1 and CDR2 are LGHNA and YSLEER. The V segment lost 4 bases and the J segment 3 bases; nucleotides outside the gene matches: 3. As DNA, the CDR3 is TGCGCCAGCAGCCTGGGACAGCACTACGAGCAGTACTTC. Translated, it gives CASSLGQHYEQYF.

This clone was found once. The chain employs TRBV7-6 and TRBJ1-5; TRBD1 aligns across 9 bases. V shed 5 bases and J 3 bases; nucleotides not matched to a gene: 5. This CDR3 spans 15 amino acids. Germline values: CDR1 SGHVS, CDR2 FNYEAQ. This CDR3 reads CASSTGTGSNQPQHF. CDR3 DNA: TGTGCCAGCAGCACAGGGACAGGGTCCAATCAGCCCCAGCATTTT.

This clone showed up just once. The rearrangement joins TRBV28 to TRBJ1-6; 7 bases map to TRBD1. This CDR3 has 13 amino acids. Germline values: CDR1 MDHEN, CDR2 SYDVKM. Trimming removed 5 bases from V and 13 bases from J; junction bases left unmatched: 8. DNA for the CDR3: TGTGCCAGCAGTGACCCTGACAGGGCCCCCCTCCACTTT. This sequence encodes CASSDPDRAPLHF.

The V call is TRBV7-2, the J call TRBJ2-7; possibly TRBD1 for D (6 bases). V lost 5 bases and J 0 bases, leaving 17 bases between the germline ends. This CDR3 comprises 16 residues. Germline V gene sequence: CDR1 SGHTA, CDR2 FQGNSA. CDR3 DNA sequence: TGTGCCAGCAGCGAGAGTGGACAGTCCCCCTCCTACGAGCAGTACTTC. It specifies CASSESGQSPSYEQYF.

This clone was observed a few times. This sequence joins TRBV7-2 and TRBJ1-6, with unresolved D. The V gene's germline CDR1 is SGHTA and CDR2 FQGNSA. Trimming shortened V by 2 bases and J by 7 bases, and 24 bases separated the two germline ends. The CDR3 has 19 amino acids. The CDR3 DNA reads as TGTGCCAGCAGCTTACCCCGGACCGACGCTTTAAGCGTCAATTCACCCCTCCACTTT. Translated: CASSLPRTDALSVNSPLHF.

The chain has TRBV11-3 and TRBJ2-5; D is tentatively TRBD1 or TRBD2 (5 bases each). Germline CDR1 SGHNT, CDR2 YENEEA. The CDR3 is made up of 17 amino acids. Trimming removed 4 bases from V and 2 bases from J, with 20 bases in between. As DNA, the CDR3 is TGTGCCAGCAGCTCAAGGGACCAGGGTTTGGGGCAAGAGACCCAGTACTTC. This translates into CASSSRDQGLGQETQYF.

V usage is TRBV10-3 and J usage is TRBJ2-3; maybe TRBD2 (5 bases). CDR1 ENHRY and CDR2 SYGVKD come from the germline V gene. The ends were cut back, 0 bases at V and 4 bases at J, with 11 bases in the middle. The CDR3 totals 15 residues. The CDR3 is CAISESRGSSDTQYF. CDR3 coding DNA: TGTGCCATCAGTGAGTCGAGAGGGTCATCAGATACGCAGTATTTT.

This chain uses TRBV5-1 with TRBJ2-1, with 10 bases that match TRBD2. The CDR3 has 17 residues. The V and J ends lost 4 bases and 0 bases, in that order; junction bases with no gene match: 7. Germline V gives CDR1 SGHRS, CDR2 YFSETQ. CDR3 region: CASSPSGGRSSYNEQFF. CDR3 coding DNA: TGCGCCAGCAGCCCTAGCGGGGGCCGAAGCTCCTACAATGAGCAGTTCTTC. Variable domain in full (rest from reference TRBV5-1 and TRBJ2-1): KAGVTQTPRYLIKTRGQQVTLSCSPISGHRSVSWYQQTPGQGLQFLFEYFSETQRNKGNFPGRFSGRQFSNSRSEMNVSTLELGDSALYLCASSPSGGRSSYNEQFFGPGTRLTVL.

This chain joins TRBV6-1 and TRBJ2-7; 8 bases are shared with TRBD1. The CDR3 extends over 16 amino acids. CDR1 is MNHNS, CDR2 SASEGT, per germline. V shed 2 bases, J shed 1 base, and the junction held 7 bases outside the gene matches. CDR3 region: CASSERQGALSYEQYF. DNA of the CDR3: TGTGCCAGCAGTGAAAGGCAGGGGGCGCTTTCCTACGAGCAGTACTTC.

The chain combines TRBV6-5 with TRBJ1-4; 8 bases align to TRBD1. Trimming removed 0 bases from V and 5 bases from J; junction bases left unmatched: 2. The germline V gene encodes CDR1 MNHEY and CDR2 SVGAGI. The CDR3 is made up of 15 amino acids. The CDR3 DNA sequence: TGTGCCAGCAGTTACTCAAGGACAGGGAATGAAAAACTGTTTTTT. This encodes CASSYSRTGNEKLFF.

The chain combines TRBV4-3 with TRBJ1-2; 7 nucleotides align to TRBD1. J lost 5 bases, V lost 1 base, and 4 bases had no gene match. Germline V gene lookup returns CDR1 LGHNA and CDR2 YSLEER. The CDR3 consists of 14 residues. CDR3 sequence (DNA): TGCGCCAGCAGCCAAGGGACAGGACCGTATGGCTACACCTTC. Translating it yields CASSQGTGPYGYTF.

DNA for the CDR3: TGCGCCAGCAGCCCCTCAGGGACAACTACTAACTATGGCTACACCTTC. Residues: CASSPSGTTTNYGYTF. The chain is built from TRBV5-1 and TRBJ1-2, with D maybe TRBD1 (6 bases). The germline V and J ends were trimmed by 4 bases and 0 bases, with 16 bases remaining between them. The germline gives CDR1 SGHRS, CDR2 YFSETQ. The CDR3 is made up of 16 amino acids.

This chain links TRBV18 with TRBJ1-1; D gene unclear. V lost 2 bases, J lost 1 base, and 11 bases lay in between. The CDR3 loop spans 15 amino acids. Germline values: CDR1 KGHSH, CDR2 LQKENI. The CDR3, as DNA: TGTGCCAGCTCACCAGCCTCGAGAGGGAACACTGAAGCTTTCTTT. This sequence encodes CASSPASRGNTEAFF. Complete variable domain (other parts from reference TRBV18 and TRBJ1-1): NAGVMQNPRHLVRRRGQEARLRCSPMKGHSHVYWYRQLPEEGLKFMVYLQKENIIDESGMPKERFSAEFPKEGPSILRIQQVVRGDSAAYFCASSPASRGNTEAFFGQGTRLTVV.

This chain connects TRBV6-1 to TRBJ2-3, with TRBD2 as a possible D gene (6 bases). Trimming pared 2 bases from V and 6 bases from J, leaving 21 bases between. Germline values: CDR1 MNHNS, CDR2 SASEGT. The CDR3 sequence is 17 residues long. CDR3: CASSENLLGSGQDTQYF. The CDR3 DNA reads as TGTGCCAGCAGTGAAAATTTGTTGGGTAGCGGCCAGGATACGCAGTATTTT.

A remark on this clone: It may be a read error: a sequence one base away is much more abundant. The rearrangement joins TRBV7-6 to TRBJ2-3; 14 bases are a match to TRBD2. The CDR3 length is 16 residues. V shed 1 base and J 3 bases; nucleotides not matched to a gene: 0. The V gene's germline CDR1 is SGHVS and CDR2 FNYEAQ. The CDR3 loop reads CASSLGLAGGTDTQYF. The CDR3 nucleotides are TGTGCCAGCAGCTTAGGACTAGCGGGGGGGACAGATACGCAGTATTTT.

The rearrangement links TRBV7-3 to TRBJ2-1, with TRBD2 identical over 12 bases. The CDR3 sequence is 17 residues long. Germline CDR1 SGHTA, CDR2 FQGTGA. J gave up 0 bases and V 5 bases, and 5 bases lay outside the gene matches. The CDR3 here is CASSGSTSGGSYNEQFF. The DNA of the CDR3 is TGTGCCAGCAGCGGATCGACTAGCGGGGGCTCCTACAATGAGCAGTTCTTC.

The V gene is TRBV14, the J gene TRBJ2-1; 12 nucleotides align to TRBD2. From germline, CDR1 is SGHDN and CDR2 FVKESK. Losses at the gene ends were 7 bases for V and 1 base for J; bases not matched to a gene: 5. CDR3 size: 16 residues. CDR3 loop: CASTQTSGGSYNEQFF. The CDR3 DNA reads as TGTGCCAGCACCCAGACTAGCGGGGGTTCCTACAATGAGCAGTTCTTC. Complete variable domain (other parts from reference TRBV14 and TRBJ2-1): EAGVTQFPSHSVIEKGQTVTLRCDPISGHDNLYWYRRVMGKEIKFLLHFVKESKQDESGMPNNRFLAERTGGTYSTLKVQPAELEDSGVYFCASTQTSGGSYNEQFFGPGTRLTVL.

V is TRBV6-5 and J is TRBJ1-3; D uncertain. The CDR3 is 14 residues long. The V end was cut by 4 bases, the J end by 0 bases, with 7 bases between. Germline V gene sequence: CDR1 MNHEY, CDR2 SVGAGI. The CDR3 protein is CASSSGRSGNTIYF. CDR3 nucleotide sequence: TGTGCCAGCAGTTCTGGCCGCTCTGGAAACACCATATATTTT.

Here the CDR3 reads CASSFNLQNTEAFF. The DNA of the CDR3 is TGCGCCAGCAGCTTCAACTTACAGAACACTGAAGCTTTCTTT. The chain links TRBV5-1 to TRBJ1-1; D not certain. V was cut by 2 bases and J by 1 base, with 9 bases left in between. The CDR3 totals 14 residues. Germline CDR1 reads SGHRS; CDR2 reads YFSETQ.

As to this clone: Other DNA sequences in the sample encode the same CDR3. The chain couples TRBV6-5 to TRBJ2-7; D ambiguous. Trimming stripped 3 bases from V and 3 bases from J, with 9 bases between. In germline, CDR1 is MNHEY, CDR2 SVGAGI. This CDR3 is 13 amino acids long. This CDR3 reads CASSYGQNYEQYF. In DNA, the CDR3 is TGTGCCAGCAGTTATGGGCAGAACTACGAGCAGTACTTC.

The chain links TRBV5-1 to TRBJ2-6; maybe TRBD2 (5 bases). CDR1 is SGHRS and CDR2 is YFSETQ in the germline V gene. The V gene lost 0 bases and the J gene lost 5 bases, with 12 bases spanning the gap. There are 16 residues in the CDR3. This chain's CDR3 is CASSLGREHWANVLTF. The CDR3 DNA reads TGCGCCAGCAGCTTGGGTAGGGAGCACTGGGCCAACGTCCTGACTTTC.